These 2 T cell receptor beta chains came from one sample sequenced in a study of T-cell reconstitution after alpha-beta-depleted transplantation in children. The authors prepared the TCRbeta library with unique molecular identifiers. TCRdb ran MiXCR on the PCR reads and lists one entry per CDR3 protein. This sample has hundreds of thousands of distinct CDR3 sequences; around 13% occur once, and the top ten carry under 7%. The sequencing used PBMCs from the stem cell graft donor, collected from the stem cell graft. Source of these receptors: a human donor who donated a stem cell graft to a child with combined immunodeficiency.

The CDR3 nucleotides are TGTGCCACCAATGGGGTGTCCAGCAATCAGCCCCAGCATTTT. It translates to CATNGVSSNQPQHF. This chain links TRBV28 with TRBJ1-5; D is ambiguous. The CDR3 covers 14 residues. The V end was cut by 10 bases, the J end by 1 base, with 14 bases between. Germline CDR1 is MDHEN and CDR2 is SYDVKM.

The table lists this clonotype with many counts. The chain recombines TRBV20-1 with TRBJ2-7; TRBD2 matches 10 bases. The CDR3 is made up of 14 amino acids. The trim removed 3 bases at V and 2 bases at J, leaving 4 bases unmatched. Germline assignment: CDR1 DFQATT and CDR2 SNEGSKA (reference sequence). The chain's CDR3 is CSARTLAGAYEQYF. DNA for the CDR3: TGCAGTGCTAGGACCCTAGCGGGGGCCTACGAGCAGTACTTC.